This TCR beta chain stems from a study of CD8 T cells in ankylosing spondylitis. Findings and limits, study-wide: Reportedly, matched ankylosing spondylitis synovial fluid was significantly enriched for disease-linked clones. For ankylosing spondylitis blood, a TCR beta motif of about eight highly homologous variants appeared characteristic. A subset of motif variants has previously been described in the synovial fluid and blood of reactive arthritis.

In this sample, this clonotype turned up a few times. Antigen unknown. Trimming removed 0 bases from V and 5 bases from J, with 11 bases in between. From germline, CDR1 is SGHRS and CDR2 YFSETQ. The CDR3 is 14 amino acids. Each TCR beta library was made by quantitative 5'-RACE that incorporated molecular barcodes. TCRdb itself ran the 5' RACE reads through MiXCR, one entry per CDR3 protein. The table lists 470,000 or so distinct CDR3 sequences, 26% of them singletons. The source is a male donor with ankylosing spondylitis. The sequencing sample was made of blood, either unsorted or a sorted T cell fraction (not recorded which). The gene calls are TRBV5-1 and TRBJ2-5; D is unresolved. The CDR3 DNA reads TGCGCCAGCAGCTTGGGTCAGTTCGGGGAGACCCAGTACTTC. It encodes CASSLGQFGETQYF.